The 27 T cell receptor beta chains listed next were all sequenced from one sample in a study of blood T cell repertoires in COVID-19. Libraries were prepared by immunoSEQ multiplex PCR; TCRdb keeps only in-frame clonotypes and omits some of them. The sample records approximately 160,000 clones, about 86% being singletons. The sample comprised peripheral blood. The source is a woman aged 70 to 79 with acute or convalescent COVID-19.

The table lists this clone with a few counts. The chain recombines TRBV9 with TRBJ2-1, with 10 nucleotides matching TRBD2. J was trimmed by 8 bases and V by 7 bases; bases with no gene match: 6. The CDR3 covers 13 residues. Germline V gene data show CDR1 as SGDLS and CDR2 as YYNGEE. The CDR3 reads CASEREGRHEQFF. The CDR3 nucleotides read TGTGCCAGCGAGCGGGAGGGCCGCCATGAGCAGTTCTTC.

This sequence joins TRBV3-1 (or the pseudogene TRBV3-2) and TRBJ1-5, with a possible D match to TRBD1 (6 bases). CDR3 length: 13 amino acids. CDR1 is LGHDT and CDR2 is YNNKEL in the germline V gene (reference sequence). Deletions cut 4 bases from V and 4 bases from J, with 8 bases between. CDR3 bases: TGTGCCAGCAGCCGGACAGCAAATCAGCCCCAGCATTTT. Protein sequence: CASSRTANQPQHF.

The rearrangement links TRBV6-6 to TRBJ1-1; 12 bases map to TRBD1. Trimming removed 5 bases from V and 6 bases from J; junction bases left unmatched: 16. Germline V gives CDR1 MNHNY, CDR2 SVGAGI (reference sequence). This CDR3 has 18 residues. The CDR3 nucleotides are TGTGCCAGCAGTCGAAGATCGGGACAGGGGGCTAAGCTAGCTGAAGCTTTCTTT. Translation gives CASSRRSGQGAKLAEAFF.

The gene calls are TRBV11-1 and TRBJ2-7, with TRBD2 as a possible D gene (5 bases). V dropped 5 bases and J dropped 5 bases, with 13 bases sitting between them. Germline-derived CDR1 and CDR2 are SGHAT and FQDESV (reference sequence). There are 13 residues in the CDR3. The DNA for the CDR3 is TGTGCCAGCAGCGCCGGACTCGGCAACGAGCAGTACTTC. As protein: CASSAGLGNEQYF.

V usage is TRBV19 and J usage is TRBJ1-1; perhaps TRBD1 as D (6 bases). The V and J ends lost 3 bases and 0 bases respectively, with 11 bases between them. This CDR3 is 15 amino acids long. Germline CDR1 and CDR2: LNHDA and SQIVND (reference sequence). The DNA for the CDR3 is TGTGCCAGTAGTATCGCGGGGGGCATGAACACTGAAGCTTTCTTT. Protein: CASSIAGGMNTEAFF.

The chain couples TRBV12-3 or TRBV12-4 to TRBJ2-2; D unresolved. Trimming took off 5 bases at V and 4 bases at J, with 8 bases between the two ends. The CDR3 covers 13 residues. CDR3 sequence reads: CASSVTFTGELFF. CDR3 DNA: TGTGCCAGCAGTGTAACATTCACCGGGGAGCTGTTTTTT.

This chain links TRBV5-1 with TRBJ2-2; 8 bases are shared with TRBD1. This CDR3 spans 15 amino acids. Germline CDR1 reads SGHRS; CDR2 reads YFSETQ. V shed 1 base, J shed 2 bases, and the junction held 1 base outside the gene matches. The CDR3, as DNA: TGCGCCAGCAGCTTGACAGGGGGTAACACCGGGGAGCTGTTTTTT. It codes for CASSLTGGNTGELFF.

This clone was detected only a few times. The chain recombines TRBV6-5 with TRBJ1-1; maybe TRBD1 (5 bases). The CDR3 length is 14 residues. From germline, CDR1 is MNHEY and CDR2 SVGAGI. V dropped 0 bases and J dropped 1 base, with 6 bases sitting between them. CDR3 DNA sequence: TGTGCCAGCAGTTACTCAAGGGGGAACACTGAAGCTTTCTTT. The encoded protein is CASSYSRGNTEAFF.

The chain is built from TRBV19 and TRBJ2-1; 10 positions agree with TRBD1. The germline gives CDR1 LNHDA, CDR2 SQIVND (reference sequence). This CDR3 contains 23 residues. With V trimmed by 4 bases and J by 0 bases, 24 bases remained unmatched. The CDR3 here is CASSTVLTGGGLTSKSSYNEQFF. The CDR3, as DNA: TGTGCCAGTAGTACTGTCTTGACAGGGGGCGGGTTGACCTCAAAAAGCTCCTACAATGAGCAGTTCTTC.

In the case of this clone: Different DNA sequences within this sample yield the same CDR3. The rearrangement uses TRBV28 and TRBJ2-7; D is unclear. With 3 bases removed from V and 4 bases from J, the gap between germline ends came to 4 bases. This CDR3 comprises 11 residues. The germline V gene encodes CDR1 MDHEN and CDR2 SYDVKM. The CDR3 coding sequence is TGTGCCAGCAGTTTGAGGTACGAGCAGTACTTC. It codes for CASSLRYEQYF.

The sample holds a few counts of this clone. The CDR3 protein is CASRLSRDRDYEQYF. The CDR3 DNA reads as TGTGCCAGCAGACTATCTAGGGACAGGGATTACGAGCAGTACTTC. The chain couples TRBV4-2 to TRBJ2-7, with 9 bases that match TRBD1. The CDR3 is 15 amino acids. Trimming removed 6 bases from V and 4 bases from J; junction bases left unmatched: 10. Per germline, CDR1 LGHNA and CDR2 YNFKEQ.

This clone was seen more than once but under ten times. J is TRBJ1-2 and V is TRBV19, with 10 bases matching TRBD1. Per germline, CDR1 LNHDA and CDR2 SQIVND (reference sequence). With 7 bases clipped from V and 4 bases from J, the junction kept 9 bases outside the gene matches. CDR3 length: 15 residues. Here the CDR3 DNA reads TGTGCCAGTAAGCCTCCCGGGACAGGGGTCTATGGCTACACCTTC. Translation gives CASKPPGTGVYGYTF.

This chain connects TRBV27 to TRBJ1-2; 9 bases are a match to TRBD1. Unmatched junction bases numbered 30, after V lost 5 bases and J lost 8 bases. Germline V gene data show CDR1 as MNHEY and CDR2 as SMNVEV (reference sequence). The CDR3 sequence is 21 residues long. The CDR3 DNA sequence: TGTGCCAGCAGTCACTCTATTTTGCGGGGACAGGGTTTATTAGGTCCGTCCGGCTACACCTTC. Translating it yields CASSHSILRGQGLLGPSGYTF.

The CDR3, as DNA: TGTGCCAGCAGTCCCCGGTCCCCGGAGGGAGGCTACACCTTC. It translates to CASSPRSPEGGYTF. V is TRBV6-5 and J is TRBJ1-2; D is uncertain. Trimming removed 5 bases from V and 8 bases from J, with 18 bases in between. Germline V gives CDR1 MNHEY, CDR2 SVGAGI. The CDR3 is 14 amino acids.

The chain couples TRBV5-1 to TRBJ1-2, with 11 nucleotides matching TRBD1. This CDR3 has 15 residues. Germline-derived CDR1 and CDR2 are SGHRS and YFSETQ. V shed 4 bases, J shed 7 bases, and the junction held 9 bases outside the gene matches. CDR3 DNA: TGCGCCAGCAGCCGCGGACAGGGGGCTGTTGGTGGCTACACCTTC. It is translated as CASSRGQGAVGGYTF.

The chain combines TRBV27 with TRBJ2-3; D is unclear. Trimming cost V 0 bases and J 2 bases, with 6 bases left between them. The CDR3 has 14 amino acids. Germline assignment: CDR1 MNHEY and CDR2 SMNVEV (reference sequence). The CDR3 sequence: CASSLSRVTDTQYF. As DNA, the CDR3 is TGTGCCAGCAGTTTATCCCGGGTCACAGATACGCAGTATTTT.

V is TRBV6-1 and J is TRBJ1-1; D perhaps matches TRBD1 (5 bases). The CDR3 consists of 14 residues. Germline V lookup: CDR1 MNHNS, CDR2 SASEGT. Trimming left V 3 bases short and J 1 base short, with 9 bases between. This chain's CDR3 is CASSDPGRNTEAFF. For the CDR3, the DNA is TGTGCCAGCAGTGACCCAGGGCGGAACACTGAAGCTTTCTTT.

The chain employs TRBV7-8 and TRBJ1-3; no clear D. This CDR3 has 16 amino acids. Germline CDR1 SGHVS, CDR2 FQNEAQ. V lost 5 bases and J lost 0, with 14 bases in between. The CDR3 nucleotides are TGTGCCAGCAGCCGAAGGAGCCCAAACTCTGGAAACACCATATATTTT. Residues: CASSRRSPNSGNTIYF.

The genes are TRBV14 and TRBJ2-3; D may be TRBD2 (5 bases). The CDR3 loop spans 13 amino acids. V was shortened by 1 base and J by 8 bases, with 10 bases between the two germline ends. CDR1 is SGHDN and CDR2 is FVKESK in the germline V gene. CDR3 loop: CASSQAGAATQYF. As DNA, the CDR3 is TGTGCCAGCAGCCAAGCAGGAGCGGCTACGCAGTATTTT.

CDR3: CASSSQGVRETQYF. In nucleotides, the CDR3 is TGTGCCAGCAGCTCCCAGGGGGTCCGAGAGACCCAGTACTTC. The chain is built from TRBV7-8 and TRBJ2-5; TRBD1 matches 7 bases. The V segment lost 4 bases and the J segment 4 bases; nucleotides outside the gene matches: 6. The CDR3 totals 14 residues. Germline loops: CDR1 SGHVS, CDR2 FQNEAQ.

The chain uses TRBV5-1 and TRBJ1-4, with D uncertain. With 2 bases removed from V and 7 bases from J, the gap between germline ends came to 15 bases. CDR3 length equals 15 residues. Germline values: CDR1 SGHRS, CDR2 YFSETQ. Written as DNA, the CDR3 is TGCGCCAGCAGCTTATCAGGAGCGGGAGGTGAAAAACTGTTTTTT. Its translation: CASSLSGAGGEKLFF.

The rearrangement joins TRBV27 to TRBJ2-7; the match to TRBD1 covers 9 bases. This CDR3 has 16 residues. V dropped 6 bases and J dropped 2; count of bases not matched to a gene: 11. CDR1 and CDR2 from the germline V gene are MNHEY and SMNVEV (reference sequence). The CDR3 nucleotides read TGTGCCAGCAGCCAGATAACAGGGGGCCGCCCCTACGAGCAGTACTTC. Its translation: CASSQITGGRPYEQYF.

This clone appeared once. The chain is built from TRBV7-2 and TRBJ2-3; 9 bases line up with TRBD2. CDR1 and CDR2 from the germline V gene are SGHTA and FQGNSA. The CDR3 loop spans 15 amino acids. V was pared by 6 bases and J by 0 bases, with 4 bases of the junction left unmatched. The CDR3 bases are TGTGCCAGCAGTTCTAGCGGGATTAGCACAGATACGCAGTATTTT. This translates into CASSSSGISTDTQYF.

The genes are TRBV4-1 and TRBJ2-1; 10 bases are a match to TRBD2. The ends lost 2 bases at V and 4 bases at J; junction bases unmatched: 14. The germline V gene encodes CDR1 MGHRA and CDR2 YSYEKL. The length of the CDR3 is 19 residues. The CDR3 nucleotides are TGCGCCAGCAGCCAACCCCCCGCCTCGGTAGCGGGGGGTTACAATGAGCAGTTCTTC. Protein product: CASSQPPASVAGGYNEQFF.

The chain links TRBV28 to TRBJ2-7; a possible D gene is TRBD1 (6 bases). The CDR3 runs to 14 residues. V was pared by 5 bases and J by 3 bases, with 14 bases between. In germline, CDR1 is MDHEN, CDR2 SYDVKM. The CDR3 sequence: CASSHPQGYYEQYF. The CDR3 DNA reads TGTGCCAGCAGTCATCCACAGGGATACTACGAGCAGTACTTC.

CDR3 in amino acids: CASSLVVRDTGELFF. The CDR3 bases are TGTGCCAGCAGCTTAGTTGTCCGCGACACCGGGGAGCTGTTTTTT. J is TRBJ2-2 and V is TRBV7-2, with unresolved D. The germline gives CDR1 SGHTA, CDR2 FQGNSA. V was clipped by 1 base and J by 3 bases, with 9 bases between them. The CDR3 totals 15 residues. Based on the CDR3 plus reference TRBV7-2 and TRBJ2-2, the full variable domain is GAGVSQSPSNKVTEKGKDVELRCDPISGHTALYWYRQSLGQGLEFLIYFQGNSAPDKSGLPSDRFSAERTGGSVSTLTIQRTQQEDSAVYLCASSLVVRDTGELFFGEGSRLTVL.

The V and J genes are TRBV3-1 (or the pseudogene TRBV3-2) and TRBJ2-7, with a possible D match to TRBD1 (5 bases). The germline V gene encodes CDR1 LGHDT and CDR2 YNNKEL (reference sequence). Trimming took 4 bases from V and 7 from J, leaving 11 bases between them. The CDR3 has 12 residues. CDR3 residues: CASSPQGREQYF. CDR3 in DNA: TGTGCCAGCAGCCCCCAGGGTCGTGAGCAGTACTTC.